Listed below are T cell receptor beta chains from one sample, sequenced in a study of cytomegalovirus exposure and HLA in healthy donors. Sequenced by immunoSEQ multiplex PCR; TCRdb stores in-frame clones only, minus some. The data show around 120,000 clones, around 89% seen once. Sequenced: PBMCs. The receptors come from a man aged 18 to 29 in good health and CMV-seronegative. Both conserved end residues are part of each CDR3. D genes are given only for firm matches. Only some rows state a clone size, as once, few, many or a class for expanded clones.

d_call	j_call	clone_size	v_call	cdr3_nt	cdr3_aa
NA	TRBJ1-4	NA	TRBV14	TGTGCCAGCAGCCAAGACCTCGGCGGGCGCGGGGAAAAACTGTTTTTT	CASSQDLGGRGEKLFF
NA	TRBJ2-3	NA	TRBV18	TGTGCCAGCACTAGGGGAGGAGGGCCAGATACGCAGTATTTT	CASTRGGGPDTQYF
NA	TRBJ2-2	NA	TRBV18	TGTGCCAGCTCACCACCGTCCCAGGGCGGCACCGGGGAGCTGTTTTTT	CASSPPSQGGTGELFF
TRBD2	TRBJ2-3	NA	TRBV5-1	TGCGCCAGCAGCTTGGTTCTAGCGGGAGAGGATACGCAGTATTTT	CASSLVLAGEDTQYF
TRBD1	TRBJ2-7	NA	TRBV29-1	TGCAGCGTTGAAGTAGAGAATCAGGGGGACGAGCAGTACTTC	CSVEVENQGDEQYF
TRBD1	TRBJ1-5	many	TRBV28	TGTGCCAGCAGTCAAGATACAGGGGCTCAGCCCCAGCATTTT	CASSQDTGAQPQHF
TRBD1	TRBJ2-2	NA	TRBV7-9	TGTGCCAGCAGAGAAGAAGACAGGGATCTCGGGGAGCTGTTTTTT	CASREEDRDLGELFF
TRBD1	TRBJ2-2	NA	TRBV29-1	TGCAGCGTATACAGGGGGCGGGGGGAGCTGTTTTTT	CSVYRGRGELFF
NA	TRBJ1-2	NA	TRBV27	TGTGCCAGCAGTTTATACCGACAGCACTATGGCTACACCTTC	CASSLYRQHYGYTF
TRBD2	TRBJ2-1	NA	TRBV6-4	TGTGCCAGCAGTCTTTCGGGACTAGCGGGAGGGAATGAGCAGTTCTTC	CASSLSGLAGGNEQFF
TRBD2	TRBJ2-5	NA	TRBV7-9	TGTGCCAGCAGCACACTAGCGGGAGAACAGACCCAGTACTTC	CASSTLAGEQTQYF
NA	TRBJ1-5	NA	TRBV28	TGTGCCAGCAGGATGACAGAGTTAGATCAGCCCCAGCATTTT	CASRMTELDQPQHF
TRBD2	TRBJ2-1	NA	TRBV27	TGTGCCAGCAGTACACCATCTAGCGGGAGAAGGAATGAGCAGTTCTTC	CASSTPSSGRRNEQFF
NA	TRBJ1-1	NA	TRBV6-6	TGTGCCAGCAGCCGACAGTTCGCTGAAGCTTTCTTT	CASSRQFAEAFF
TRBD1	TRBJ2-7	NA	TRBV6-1	TGTGCCAGCAGTCCCGGACAGGCGAGCTCCTACGAGCAGTACTTC	CASSPGQASSYEQYF
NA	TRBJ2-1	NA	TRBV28	TGTGCCAGCAGTTCCAGGGTAGGCGGCTCCTACAATGAGCAGTTCTTC	CASSSRVGGSYNEQFF
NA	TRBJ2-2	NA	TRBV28	TGTGCCAGCAGCCTGCTAAACACCGGGGAGCTGTTTTTT	CASSLLNTGELFF
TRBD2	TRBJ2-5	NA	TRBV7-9	TGTGCCAGCAGCTTAACGACTAGCGGGAGGGCCTTGGTCGAGACCCAGTACTTC	CASSLTTSGRALVETQYF
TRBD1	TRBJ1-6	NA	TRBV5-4	TGTGCCAGCAGCCGCCGGGACAGCGATAATTCACCCCTCCACTTT	CASSRRDSDNSPLHF
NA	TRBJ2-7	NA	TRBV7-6	TGTGCCAGCAGCTTCCCAGGCCCCTACGAGCAGTACTTC	CASSFPGPYEQYF
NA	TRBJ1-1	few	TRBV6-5	TGTGCCAGCAGTTACCTCCCAGATCTGAACACTGAAGCTTTCTTT	CASSYLPDLNTEAFF
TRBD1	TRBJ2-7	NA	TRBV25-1	TGTGCCAGCAGTGAACCGCGCGCAGGGGGCTTGCACGAGCAGTACTTC	CASSEPRAGGLHEQYF
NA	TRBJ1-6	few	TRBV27	TGTGCCAGCAGTCATGGGGGGGGGAGGCCCAATAATTCACCCCTCCACTTT	CASSHGGGRPNNSPLHF
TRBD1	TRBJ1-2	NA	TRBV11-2	TGTGCCAGCAGCTTAAACCTCGGGACAGGGGGTTACACCTTC	CASSLNLGTGGYTF
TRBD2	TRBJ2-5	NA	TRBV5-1	TGCGCCAGCAGCTTGGAAGCGGGGCTAGAGACCCAGTACTTC	CASSLEAGLETQYF
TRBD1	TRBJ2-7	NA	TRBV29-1	TGCAGCATAAAGGACAGGGCCTACGAGCAGTACTTC	CSIKDRAYEQYF
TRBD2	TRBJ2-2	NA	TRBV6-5	TGTGCCAGCAGTTACGATAGCGGGAGGAACACCGGGGAGCTGTTTTTT	CASSYDSGRNTGELFF
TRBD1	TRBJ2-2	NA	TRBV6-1	TGTGCCAGCAGTGACCCCGGGACAGGGCTCCACACCGGGGAGCTGTTTTTT	CASSDPGTGLHTGELFF
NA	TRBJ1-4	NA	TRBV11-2	TGTGCCAGCAGCTTATGGTCCGGGGGTGAAAGGAAACTGTTTTTT	CASSLWSGGERKLFF
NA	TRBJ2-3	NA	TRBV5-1	TGCGCCAGCAGCTTGGACAGATCTAGCACAGATACGCAGTATTTT	CASSLDRSSTDTQYF
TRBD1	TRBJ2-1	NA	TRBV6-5	TGTGCCAGCAGTGTGGACAGGGGCCACAATGAGCAGTTCTTC	CASSVDRGHNEQFF
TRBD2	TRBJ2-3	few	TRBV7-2	TGTGCCAGCAGCATCATCCGGGGGGGCACAGATACGCAGTATTTT	CASSIIRGGTDTQYF
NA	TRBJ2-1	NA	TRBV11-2	TGTGCCAGCAGCCCGTTGACAGGCTACAATGAGCAGTTCTTC	CASSPLTGYNEQFF
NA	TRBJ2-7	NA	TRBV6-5	TGTGCCAGCAGTTACTCGTTACAGGCCTACGAGCAGTACTTC	CASSYSLQAYEQYF
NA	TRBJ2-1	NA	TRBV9	TGTGCCAGCAGCGTAGGCAGGGCCAATGAGCAGTTCTTC	CASSVGRANEQFF
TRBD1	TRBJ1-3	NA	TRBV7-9	TGTGCCAGCAGCCGACCCCGACAGGGCTCTGGAAACACCATATATTTT	CASSRPRQGSGNTIYF
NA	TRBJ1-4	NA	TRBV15	TGTGCCACCAGCAGAGAGCGCCAACTTAATGAAAAACTGTTTTTT	CATSRERQLNEKLFF
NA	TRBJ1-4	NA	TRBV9	TGTGCCAGCAGCGTAGGTCCGGTAAATAATGAAAAACTGTTTTTT	CASSVGPVNNEKLFF
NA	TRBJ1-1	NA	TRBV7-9	TGTGCCAGCAGCTTAGAAGGGTTAGGGTTGCGGGACACTGAAGCTTTCTTT	CASSLEGLGLRDTEAFF
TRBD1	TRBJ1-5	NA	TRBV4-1	TGCGCCAGCAGCCAAGTTTGGACAGGGGATCAGCCCCAGCATTTT	CASSQVWTGDQPQHF
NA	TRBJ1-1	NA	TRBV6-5	TGTGCCAGCATGATTGGGCGCGTGAACACTGAAGCTTTCTTT	CASMIGRVNTEAFF
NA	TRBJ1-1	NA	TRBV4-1	TGCGCCAGCAGCCAAGCAGAACGGACGGGGGGAACTGAAGCTTTCTTT	CASSQAERTGGTEAFF
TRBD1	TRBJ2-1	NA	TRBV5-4	TGTGCCAGCAGCTTGGGGGGGACCCGGGACAGGGGTAGGCGCTTCAATGAGCAGTTCTTC	CASSLGGTRDRGRRFNEQFF
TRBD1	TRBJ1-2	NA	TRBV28	TGTGCCAGCAGTTGGACAGGTTTGGGTTATGGCTACACCTTC	CASSWTGLGYGYTF
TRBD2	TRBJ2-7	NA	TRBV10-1	TGCGCCAGCAGCGTAGCGGGAGAAACCTACGAGCAGTACTTC	CASSVAGETYEQYF
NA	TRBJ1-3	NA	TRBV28	TGTGCCAGTGGGGACATTTACTCTGGAAACACCATATATTTT	CASGDIYSGNTIYF
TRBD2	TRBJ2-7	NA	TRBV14	TGTGCCAGCAGCCAAGAGCGGACTAGCGGGAGGTTGTCCTACGAGCAGTACTTC	CASSQERTSGRLSYEQYF
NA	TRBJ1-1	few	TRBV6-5	TGTGCCAGCAGCCACTTGGCTGAAGCTTTCTTT	CASSHLAEAFF
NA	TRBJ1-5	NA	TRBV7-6	TGTGCCAGCAGCTTAAGCATAGCCGGTCAGCCCCAGCATTTT	CASSLSIAGQPQHF
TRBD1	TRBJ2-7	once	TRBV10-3	TGTGCCACCCAGTCCTCGGACAGGGAAGTCTTCGAGCAGTACTTC	CATQSSDREVFEQYF
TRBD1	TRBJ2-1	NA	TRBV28	TGTGCCAGCAGTCCACACGACAGGGCGGCCTACAATGAGCAGTTCTTC	CASSPHDRAAYNEQFF
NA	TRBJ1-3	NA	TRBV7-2	TGTGCCAGCAGCCTACAGGTGCCTCAAGACACCATATATTTT	CASSLQVPQDTIYF
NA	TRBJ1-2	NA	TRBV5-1	TGCGCCAGCAGCTTGGGATTCACAGGGAGTGTTAATGGCTACACCTTC	CASSLGFTGSVNGYTF
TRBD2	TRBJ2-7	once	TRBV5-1	TGCGCCAGCAGACCGCAAGCGGGAGGTTACGAGCAGTACTTC	CASRPQAGGYEQYF
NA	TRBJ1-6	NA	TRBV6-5	TGTGCCAGCAGTTACAAGGGCGGGAGTTCACCCCTCCACTTT	CASSYKGGSSPLHF
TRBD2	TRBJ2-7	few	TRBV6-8	TGTGCCAGCAGACGAGAAGACGGGACTAGCGGGGCCTACGAGCAGTACTTC	CASRREDGTSGAYEQYF
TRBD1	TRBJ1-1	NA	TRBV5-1	TGCGCCAGCAGCACTGAAGGGGGCGCGGGCACTGAAGCTTTCTTT	CASSTEGGAGTEAFF
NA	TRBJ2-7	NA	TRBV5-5	TGTGCCAGCAGCATAGACAGCAATGGGGAGCAGTACTTC	CASSIDSNGEQYF
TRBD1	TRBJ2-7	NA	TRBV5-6	TGTGCCAGCAGCTTGGGACAGGGTAGCGCCTACGAGCAGTACTTC	CASSLGQGSAYEQYF